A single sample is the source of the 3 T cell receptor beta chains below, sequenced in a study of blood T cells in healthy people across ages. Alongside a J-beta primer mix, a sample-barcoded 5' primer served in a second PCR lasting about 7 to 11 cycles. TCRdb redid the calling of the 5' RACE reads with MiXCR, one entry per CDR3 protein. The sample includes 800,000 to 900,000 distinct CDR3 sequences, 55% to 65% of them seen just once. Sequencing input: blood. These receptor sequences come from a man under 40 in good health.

In DNA, the CDR3 is TGCAGCGGCGGACAGGAGTCCTATGGCTACACCTTC. This gives the protein CSGGQESYGYTF. The chain recombines TRBV29-1 with TRBJ1-2; 7 nucleotides agree with TRBD1. CDR3 size: 12 residues. V gave up 7 bases and J gave up 4 bases; unmatched junction bases: 6. Looked up from germline, CDR1 is SQVTM and CDR2 is ANQGSEA.

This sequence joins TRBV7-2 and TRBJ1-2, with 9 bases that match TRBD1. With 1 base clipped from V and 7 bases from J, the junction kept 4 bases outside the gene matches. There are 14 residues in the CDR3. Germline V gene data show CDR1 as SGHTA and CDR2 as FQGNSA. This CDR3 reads CASSLVQGASGYTF. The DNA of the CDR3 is TGTGCCAGCAGCTTAGTACAGGGGGCGTCTGGCTACACCTTC.

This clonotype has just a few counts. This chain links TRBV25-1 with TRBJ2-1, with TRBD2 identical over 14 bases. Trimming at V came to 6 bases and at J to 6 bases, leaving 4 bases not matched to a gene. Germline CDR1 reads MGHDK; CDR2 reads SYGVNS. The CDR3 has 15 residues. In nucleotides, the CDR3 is TGTGCCAGCAGCGCGACTAGCGGGGGGGCCAATGAGCAGTTCTTC. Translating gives CASSATSGGANEQFF.